This T cell receptor (beta chain) was sequenced for a study of molecular identifiers for immune sequencing clone quantification. Regarding the study as a whole: Whereas clones above 20 RNA copies held under 1% of naive-cell molecules, they held over 98% of effector molecules.

CDR1 is MNHEY and CDR2 is SMNVEV in the germline V gene (reference sequence). CDR3 size: 13 residues. Previously reported methods and listed TCR primers produced the bulk TCR libraries. Each CDR3 protein gets one entry after TCRdb re-called the PCR reads with MiXCR. This sample has 460,000 or so distinct CDR3 sequences, with about a fifth found just once. Of note for this clonotype: Its antigen is as yet unknown. At one end the junction does not follow the germline gene, possibly because of a read error.

This chain uses TRBV27 with TRBJ1-5; D ambiguous. The sample taken for sequencing was naive CD8+ T cells from blood, with Jurkat cell RNA spiked in. The subset here: FACS-sorted CD8+CD4-CCR7+CD45RA+ naive T cells. The TCR comes from a human donor in good health. Some libraries in this study had Jurkat cell RNA spiked in. CDR3 sequence (DNA): TGTGCCAGCAGTTTATCCTCCTCTCAGCCCCAGCGTTTT. It is translated as CASSLSSSQPQRF.